This T cell receptor beta chain appears in the sequencing data of a study of OX40 agonist ivuxolimab in advanced cancers. At the level of the study: Checkpoint inhibitors had been given previously to around 38% of patients.

Only in-frame clones appear in the TCRdb table, and some are missing; sequencing was by immunoSEQ multiplex PCR. Of approximately 69,000 clones in the sample, around four fifths were seen once. Germline CDR1 and CDR2: LNHDA and SQIVND (reference sequence). Germline trimming cut 4 bases from V and 5 bases from J; bases unmatched to any gene: 11. CDR3 length equals 17 residues. This TCR derives from an adult with an advanced solid tumor such as melanoma, head and neck, liver or kidney cancer. The sequencing used CD4+ or CD8+ T cells sorted from blood, collected in a trial of the OX40 agonist ivuxolimab. J is TRBJ1-5 and V is TRBV19, with 10 bases that match TRBD1. CDR3 nucleotides: TGTGCCAGTAGTAAGCACCCCGGGACAGGGGAACATCAGCCCCAGCATTTT. Amino acids: CASSKHPGTGEHQPQHF.